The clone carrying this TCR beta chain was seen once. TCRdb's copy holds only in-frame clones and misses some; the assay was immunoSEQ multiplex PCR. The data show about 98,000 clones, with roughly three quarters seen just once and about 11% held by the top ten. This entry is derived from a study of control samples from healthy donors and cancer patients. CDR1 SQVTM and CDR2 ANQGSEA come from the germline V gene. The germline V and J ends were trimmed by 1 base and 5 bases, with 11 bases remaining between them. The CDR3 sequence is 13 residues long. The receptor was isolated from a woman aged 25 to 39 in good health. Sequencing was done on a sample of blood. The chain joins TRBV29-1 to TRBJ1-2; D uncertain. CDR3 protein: CSVEVTGGYGYTF. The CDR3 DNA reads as TGCAGCGTTGAAGTTACGGGAGGGTATGGCTACACCTTC.